The rows below give T cell receptor beta chains drawn from one sample of a study of blood T cell repertoires in COVID-19. The table came from immunoSEQ multiplex PCR; TCRdb's copy has only in-frame clones and leaves some out. This sample has roughly 200,000 clones, with 70% to 90% found just once. Material for sequencing was peripheral blood. These receptors were obtained from a man in his fifties or sixties with acute or convalescent COVID-19. The CDR3 runs from the conserved cysteine through the conserved F or W. D genes are given only for firm matches. Only part of the rows carry a size: once, few, many, or a class if the clone is expanded.

D	size	V	J	DNA	CDR3
NA	once	TRBV19	TRBJ2-7	TGTGCCAGTAGGATTTCCGGGCAGGGGACCTACGAGCAGTACTTC	CASRISGQGTYEQYF
TRBD2	NA	TRBV2	TRBJ2-1	TGTGCCAGCAGCGTTAGCGGGAGCTCCTACAATGAGCAGTTCTTC	CASSVSGSSYNEQFF
TRBD2	NA	TRBV5-1	TRBJ2-1	TGCGCCAGCAGCGCGGATCCGGGACTAGGAGCTAATGAGCAGTTCTTC	CASSADPGLGANEQFF
NA	few	TRBV19	TRBJ2-3	TGTGCCAGTAGTGAGTTAGGGAGCGTGGGTCACGGGACGCAGTATTTT	CASSELGSVGHGTQYF
TRBD2	NA	TRBV5-4	TRBJ2-3	TGTGCCAGCAGCTTGCGAAGCGGGAGTACAGATACGCAGTATTTT	CASSLRSGSTDTQYF
NA	NA	TRBV27	TRBJ1-6	TGTGCCAGCAGTTTCCTACAGACTAATTCACCCCTCCACTTT	CASSFLQTNSPLHF
NA	NA	TRBV9	TRBJ2-7	TGTGCCAGCAGTGACAACTACGAGCAGTACTTC	CASSDNYEQYF
TRBD1	NA	TRBV19	TRBJ1-4	TGTGCCAGTACGGGACAGGGCGGCGAAAAACTGTTTTTT	CASTGQGGEKLFF
NA	NA	TRBV6-4	TRBJ2-5	TGTGCCAGCTTCCGGGAAGAGACCCAGTACTTC	CASFREETQYF
TRBD1	NA	TRBV6-5	TRBJ1-5	TGTGCCAGCAGTCTGGACAGGGGGGTCAATCAGCCCCAGCATTTT	CASSLDRGVNQPQHF
NA	NA	TRBV18	TRBJ1-1	TGTGCCAGCCCCCCGGGGGGCGGGAGACCTGAAGCTTTCTTT	CASPPGGGRPEAFF
TRBD2	NA	TRBV23-1	TRBJ2-3	TGCGCCAGCAGTCAATCGCACAGGGGACTAGCGGGATCATTCACAGATACGCAGTATTTT	CASSQSHRGLAGSFTDTQYF
TRBD1	NA	TRBV5-1	TRBJ2-1	TGCGCCAGCAGCCCAGGACAGGGGGTAGTGAATGAGCAGTTCTTC	CASSPGQGVVNEQFF
NA	NA	TRBV24-1	TRBJ1-1	TGTGCCACCAGTGATCATGCCATTAGGGGCTTACCTTTGAACACTGAAGCTTTCTTT	CATSDHAIRGLPLNTEAFF